The entry below gives a single T cell receptor (beta chain) sequence along with its context. TCR beta sequencing covered blood CD8+ and CD4+ T cells. The multiple sclerosis control group consisted of treatment-naive patients whose relapsing-remitting disease, which was either stable or active, fulfilled revised McDonald criteria. After extraction with the RNeasy kit, 0.5 to 1 ug of the RNA was reverse transcribed using random hexamers. Amplification of TCR beta CDR3 by immunoSEQ multiplex PCR spanned 54 Vbeta and 13 Jbeta. TCRdb re-called the immunoSEQ multiplex PCR reads through MiXCR, storing one row per CDR3 protein. This table has over 300,000 distinct CDR3 sequences, under 95% appearing once. The data stem from a study of CD8 T cells in Susac syndrome. CDR1 and CDR2 (germline): LGHNA, YSLEER. CDR3 length: 16 amino acids. V lost 4 bases to trimming and J lost 2 bases; unmatched junction nucleotides: 8.

This clonotype was sampled from a human donor with multiple sclerosis. Material: CD4+ T cells from PBMCs. The rearrangement joins TRBV4-3 to TRBJ2-7; 10 bases map to TRBD2. Here the CDR3 DNA reads TGCGCCAGCAGCCCCTTTCTAGCGGGAGATACCTACGAGCAGTACTTC. Translation: CASSPFLAGDTYEQYF.